The 19 T cell receptor beta chains below were found in one sample sequenced in a study of T cells in Graves' hyperthyroidism and ophthalmopathy. From RNA transcripts, TCR beta CDR3 regions were amplified. HTBI primers drove first-round RT-PCR of the TCR CDR3. TCRdb processed the multiplex PCR reads anew with MiXCR; each CDR3 protein has one entry. The table includes about 200,000 distinct CDR3 sequences, roughly 18% detected once. The sequenced material came from blood. These receptors were collected from a man in his fifties with Graves' hyperthyroidism.

The chain recombines TRBV7-6 with TRBJ2-2, with D perhaps matching TRBD2 (5 bases). Trimming shortened V by 2 bases and J by 1 base, and 8 bases separated the two germline ends. Germline CDR1 SGHVS, CDR2 FNYEAQ. CDR3 length: 15 amino acids. Written as DNA, the CDR3 is TGTGCCAGCAGCTTACGAAGCGGGAACACCGGGGAGCTGTTTTTT. It translates to CASSLRSGNTGELFF.

Note on this clonotype: The junction departs from the called germline gene at one end, perhaps through a read error. V is TRBV6-2 or TRBV6-3 and J is TRBJ2-7; D remains ambiguous. Germline V gives CDR1 MNHEY, CDR2 SVGEGT. The CDR3 extends over 11 amino acids. The DNA of the CDR3 is TGTGCCAGCAGTAGCACTTACGAGCAGTGCTTC. This translates into CASSSTYEQCF.

This clonotype has more than one count but fewer than ten. This sequence joins TRBV29-1 and TRBJ2-3, with 10 bases that match TRBD2. The CDR3 extends over 15 amino acids. Germline V lookup: CDR1 SQVTM, CDR2 ANQGSEA. The J segment lost 2 bases and the V segment lost 4 bases, leaving 6 bases of the junction unmatched. CDR3 residues: CSVGRLAGDTDTQYF. The CDR3 DNA follows: TGCAGCGTTGGACGCCTAGCGGGAGACACAGATACGCAGTATTTT.

This clonotype was found many times. The rearrangement links TRBV7-3 to TRBJ2-5; tentatively, D is TRBD1 or TRBD2 (6 bases each). The V end was cut by 4 bases, the J end by 5 bases, with 11 bases between. The length of the CDR3 is 13 residues. Germline CDR1 and CDR2: SGHTA and FQGTGA. The CDR3 protein is CASSYTGRETQYF. The CDR3 DNA follows: TGTGCCAGCAGCTATACAGGGAGGGAGACCCAGTACTTC. Supplemented by reference TRBV7-3 and TRBJ2-5, the full variable domain reads GAGVSQTPSNKVTEKGKYVELRCDPISGHTALYWYRQSLGQGPEFLIYFQGTGAADDSGLPNDRFFAVRPEGSVSTLKIQRTERGDSAVYLCASSYTGRETQYFGPGTRLLVL.

There are many counts of this clonotype. V is TRBV30 and J is TRBJ1-1; no clear D gene. This CDR3 region has 16 residues. The V gene lost 0 bases and the J gene lost 1 base, with 15 bases spanning the gap. The germline gives CDR1 GTSNPN, CDR2 SVGIG (reference sequence). CDR3 loop: CAWSVSAGTWNTEAFF. CDR3 in DNA: TGTGCCTGGAGTGTATCAGCAGGAACCTGGAACACTGAAGCTTTCTTT.

Ten or more counts support this clonotype. CDR3 sequence reads: CSARWDEQFF. In DNA, the CDR3 is TGCAGTGCTAGATGGGATGAGCAGTTCTTC. This sequence joins TRBV20-1 and TRBJ2-1; no clear D gene. The CDR3 sequence is 10 residues long. CDR1 and CDR2 from the germline V gene are DFQATT and SNEGSKA (reference sequence). The ends were cut back, 2 bases at V and 8 bases at J, with 4 bases in the middle.

Written as DNA, the CDR3 is TGCAGTGCTAGATACAGCATCAATTCACCCCTCCACTTT. Its protein product is CSARYSINSPLHF. The chain combines TRBV20-1 with TRBJ1-6; D unclear. With 2 bases removed from V and 7 bases from J, the gap between germline ends came to 9 bases. Germline V lookup: CDR1 DFQATT, CDR2 SNEGSKA (reference sequence). This CDR3 has 13 residues.

This clonotype was recorded at least ten times. This chain connects TRBV2 to TRBJ1-6, with a weak D call TRBD1 (5 bases). Germline V gives CDR1 SNHLY, CDR2 FYNNEI. The CDR3 spans 14 residues. The germline V and J ends were trimmed by 10 bases and 7 bases, with 17 bases remaining between them. The CDR3 reads CATQPGRKNSPLHF. DNA for the CDR3: TGTGCCACGCAACCGGGACGGAAAAATTCACCCCTCCACTTT.

This clonotype occurred many times. The rearrangement uses TRBV6-1 and TRBJ2-5; no definite D call. CDR3 size: 12 residues. V was clipped by 1 base and J by 5 bases, with 5 bases between them. From germline, CDR1 is MNHNS and CDR2 SASEGT. The CDR3 protein is CASSEVVETQYF. CDR3 bases: TGTGCCAGCAGTGAAGTGGTTGAGACCCAGTACTTC.

The chain carries TRBV6-1 and TRBJ2-1, with 16 bases matching TRBD2. This CDR3 comprises 18 residues. The V segment lost 6 bases and the J segment 7 bases; nucleotides outside the gene matches: 12. CDR1 MNHNS and CDR2 SASEGT come from the germline V gene. The CDR3 sequence: CASSQGLAGGPGRNEQFF. The CDR3 coding sequence is TGTGCCAGCAGCCAGGGACTAGCGGGAGGGCCTGGTCGGAATGAGCAGTTCTTC.

This clonotype has at least ten counts. This chain joins TRBV2 and TRBJ1-1; D is perhaps TRBD1 (5 bases). The length of the CDR3 is 15 residues. V was shortened by 4 bases and J by 3 bases, with 15 bases between the two germline ends. Germline CDR1 reads SNHLY; CDR2 reads FYNNEI. The CDR3 spells CASSGQTGPYTEAFF. The CDR3 DNA is TGTGCCAGCAGTGGTCAAACAGGACCCTACACTGAAGCTTTCTTT. The full variable domain, completed using reference TRBV2 and TRBJ1-1, is EPEVTQTPSHQVTQMGQEVILRCVPISNHLYFYWYRQILGQKVEFLVSFYNNEISEKSEIFDDQFSVERPDGSNFTLKIRSTKLEDSAMYFCASSGQTGPYTEAFFGQGTRLTVV.

In this sample, this clonotype turned up many times. This sequence joins TRBV18 and TRBJ2-7; 9 bases map to TRBD2. The V and J ends lost 4 bases and 3 bases, in that order; junction bases with no gene match: 7. The CDR3 extends over 15 amino acids. Looked up from germline, CDR1 is KGHSH and CDR2 is LQKENI. In nucleotides, the CDR3 is TGTGCCAGCTCACTAAATAGCGGGAGCCTCTACGAGCAGTACTTC. Protein sequence: CASSLNSGSLYEQYF.

The sample holds a few counts of this clonotype. The rearrangement uses TRBV7-9 and TRBJ2-1, with D tentatively TRBD1 (6 bases). The CDR3 has 15 residues. Deletions cut 4 bases from V and 1 base from J, with 11 bases between. CDR1 is SEHNR, CDR2 FQNEAQ, per germline (reference sequence). CDR3 residues: CASSYDRISYNEQFF. The CDR3 coding sequence is TGTGCCAGCAGCTACGACAGGATTTCCTACAATGAGCAGTTCTTC.

In its sample, this clonotype was seen a few times. This chain joins TRBV9 and TRBJ2-2; D unresolved. The CDR3 extends over 14 amino acids. CDR1 is SGDLS and CDR2 is YYNGEE in the germline V gene. V lost 0 bases and J 5 bases, leaving 8 bases between the germline ends. CDR3 loop: CASSVGPLTGELFF. The CDR3 DNA reads TGTGCCAGCAGCGTAGGGCCGTTGACCGGGGAGCTGTTTTTT.

This clonotype showed up many times. This chain joins TRBV9 and TRBJ1-1; D unclear. V was cut by 0 bases and J by 0 bases, with 3 bases left in between. The length of the CDR3 is 13 residues. Germline CDR1 is SGDLS and CDR2 is YYNGEE. The CDR3 DNA sequence: TGTGCCAGCAGCGTAGAGTTGAACACTGAAGCTTTCTTT. This codes for CASSVELNTEAFF.

The CDR3 sequence: CASGESYGYTF. The CDR3, as DNA: TGTGCCAGCGGGGAGTCCTATGGCTACACCTTC. This sequence joins TRBV6-1 and TRBJ1-2; D is ambiguous. This CDR3 spans 11 amino acids. CDR1 is MNHNS, CDR2 SASEGT, per germline. V was trimmed by 8 bases and J by 4 bases, leaving 8 bases between them.

This clonotype was observed at least ten times. This sequence joins TRBV20-1 and TRBJ1-5; 7 bases match TRBD1. Trimming took 1 base from V and 4 from J; bases not matched to a gene: 1. There are 13 residues in the CDR3. The V gene's germline CDR1 is DFQATT and CDR2 SNEGSKA (reference sequence). CDR3 protein: CSARADRNQPQHF. The CDR3 DNA reads TGCAGTGCTAGAGCGGACAGGAATCAGCCCCAGCATTTT.

This clonotype was detected ten times or more. V gene TRBV10-3 combines with J gene TRBJ2-2, with D tentatively TRBD1 (5 bases). This CDR3 contains 16 residues. Germline CDR1 reads ENHRY; CDR2 reads SYGVKD. V was cut by 2 bases and J by 2 bases, with 12 bases left in between. CDR3: CAISERARANTGELFF. The CDR3 DNA reads as TGTGCCATCAGTGAGCGGGCCAGGGCAAACACCGGGGAGCTGTTTTTT.

On this clonotype: It may be a read error: a sequence one base away is much more abundant. J is TRBJ2-7 and V is TRBV20-1, with D possibly being TRBD1 (5 bases). The end of the DNA is better explained by TRBJ2-1, so the J call may be wrong. The CDR3 contains 11 residues. Germline V CDR1 and CDR2: DFQATT, SNEGSKA (reference sequence). CDR3 sequence (DNA): TGCAGTGCCATACAGGCGTACGAGCAGTTCTTC. Its protein product is CSAIQAYEQFF.